These 16 T cell receptor beta chains came from one sample sequenced in a study of PD-L1 blockade in urothelial cancer. Sequenced by immunoSEQ multiplex PCR; TCRdb stores in-frame clones only, minus some. The top ten clones hold approximately 15% of a sample with about 56,000 clones, roughly 85% of them seen once. Time point: pretreatment peripheral blood. The sample consisted of PBMCs, taken around atezolizumab (anti-PD-L1) treatment. The receptors originated from a man in his 70s with urothelial cancer.

The chain is built from TRBV5-6 and TRBJ1-2; TRBD1 matches 7 bases. Germline lookup yields CDR1 SGHDT and CDR2 YYEEEE. The CDR3 totals 13 residues. Trimming at V came to 6 bases and at J to 5 bases, leaving 7 bases not matched to a gene. CDR3 coding DNA: TGTGCCAGCACCCAGACAGGGATGTATGGCTACACCTTC. Translating it yields CASTQTGMYGYTF.

The chain joins TRBV6-5 to TRBJ2-2, with TRBD1 as a possible D gene (5 bases). The CDR3 loop spans 15 amino acids. V was trimmed by 5 bases and J by 4 bases, leaving 14 bases between them. Germline V gene sequence: CDR1 MNHEY, CDR2 SVGAGI. CDR3 bases: TGTGCCAGCAGTACCGCCGGACACCGCACCGGGGAGCTGTTTTTT. Translating gives CASSTAGHRTGELFF.

V gene TRBV6-5 combines with J gene TRBJ1-4; D is uncertain. This CDR3 contains 13 residues. The germline V gene encodes CDR1 MNHEY and CDR2 SVGAGI. With 7 bases removed from V and 5 bases from J, the gap between germline ends came to 11 bases. CDR3 nucleotides: TGTGCCAGCACATGGAGTCCGAATGAAAAACTGTTTTTT. This sequence encodes CASTWSPNEKLFF.

The CDR3: CASTDGGKYEQYF. For the CDR3, the DNA is TGTGCCAGCACGGACGGGGGTAAATACGAGCAGTACTTC. The chain uses TRBV28 and TRBJ2-7, with D perhaps TRBD2 (6 bases). V shed 7 bases and J shed 4 bases, with 14 bases lying between them. CDR3 length equals 13 residues. Germline V gene sequence: CDR1 MDHEN, CDR2 SYDVKM.

The rearrangement uses TRBV5-5 and TRBJ2-7; weak D call: TRBD1 (6 bases). The germline V and J ends were trimmed by 2 bases and 4 bases, with 10 bases remaining between them. Germline values: CDR1 SGHKS, CDR2 YYEKEE (reference sequence). CDR3 size: 13 residues. The CDR3 loop is CASSFGQTYEQYF. In DNA, the CDR3 is TGTGCCAGCAGCTTCGGACAGACTTACGAGCAGTACTTC.

The CDR3 nucleotides are TGTGCCAGCAGCTTAGCAGGGGGATCCGGGGCCAACGTCCTGACTTTC. Its translation: CASSLAGGSGANVLTF. The chain recombines TRBV7-8 with TRBJ2-6; D might be TRBD1 (6 bases). This CDR3 region has 16 residues. V was trimmed by 0 bases and J by 4 bases, leaving 10 bases between them. Germline CDR1 SGHVS, CDR2 FQNEAQ.

The chain links TRBV6-5 to TRBJ1-4; a possible D gene is TRBD1 (5 bases). Trimming cost V 2 bases and J 7 bases, with 8 bases left between them. The CDR3 spans 13 residues. The germline V gene has CDR1 MNHEY and CDR2 SVGAGI. The CDR3 bases are TGTGCCAGCAGTTACGGGGGGTCTGAAAAACTGTTTTTT. This codes for CASSYGGSEKLFF.

V usage is TRBV18 and J usage is TRBJ1-5; no reliable D call. This CDR3 spans 16 amino acids. The germline V and J ends were trimmed by 3 bases and 3 bases, with 15 bases remaining between them. Germline lookup yields CDR1 KGHSH and CDR2 LQKENI. In DNA form, the CDR3 reads TGTGCCAGCTCACCGACCGGGTCTACCTCCAATCAGCCCCAGCATTTT. Translation gives CASSPTGSTSNQPQHF.

V and J are TRBV7-9 and TRBJ1-1; no definite D call. The germline gives CDR1 SEHNR, CDR2 FQNEAQ (reference sequence). Trimming cost V 5 bases and J 1 base, with 11 bases left between them. The CDR3 spans 14 residues. DNA for the CDR3: TGTGCCAGCAGCCCCCCGAGTACGAACACTGAAGCTTTCTTT. Amino acids: CASSPPSTNTEAFF. The variable domain in full, completed from reference TRBV7-9 and TRBJ1-1, reads DTGVSQNPRHKITKRGQNVTFRCDPISEHNRLYWYRQTLGQGPEFLTYFQNEAQLEKSRLLSDRFSAERPKGSFSTLEIQRTEQGDSAMYLCASSPPSTNTEAFFGQGTRLTVV.

The chain uses TRBV9 and TRBJ2-3, with D perhaps matching TRBD2 (5 bases). Germline CDR1 and CDR2: SGDLS and YYNGEE. This CDR3 comprises 15 residues. With 0 bases removed from V and 6 bases from J, the gap between germline ends came to 14 bases. CDR3 coding DNA: TGTGCCAGCAGCGTAGAGGTTGTGATAGCGGATACGCAGTATTTT. Protein product: CASSVEVVIADTQYF.

The chain employs TRBV15 and TRBJ2-7; D is uncertain. The V end lost 4 bases, the J end lost 0 bases, and 7 bases lay between the germline ends. CDR3 length: 13 amino acids. From germline, CDR1 is LNHNV and CDR2 YYDKDF (reference sequence). CDR3 sequence: CATSNRVSYEQYF. The CDR3 nucleotides are TGTGCCACCAGCAACCGCGTCTCCTACGAGCAGTACTTC.

This chain joins TRBV5-4 and TRBJ2-1; the match to TRBD2 covers 8 bases. Per germline, CDR1 SGHNT and CDR2 YYREEE (reference sequence). The CDR3 is made up of 15 amino acids. V lost 0 bases and J lost 7; bases outside the gene matches: 6. DNA of the CDR3: TGTGCCAGCAGCTTGGAGGCTAGCGGGTTTAATGAGCAGTTCTTC. Residues: CASSLEASGFNEQFF.

The V and J genes are TRBV7-9 and TRBJ2-1, with 8 bases lining up with TRBD1. This CDR3 has 15 residues. V dropped 6 bases and J dropped 3; count of bases not matched to a gene: 7. Germline assignment: CDR1 SEHNR and CDR2 FQNEAQ (reference sequence). The CDR3 DNA sequence: TGTGCCAGCAGTTCAGGACAGGGAGGCTACAATGAGCAGTTCTTC. Its protein is CASSSGQGGYNEQFF.

This clone was found a few times. The rearrangement uses TRBV29-1 and TRBJ2-1, with 7 bases fitting TRBD1. Per germline, CDR1 SQVTM and CDR2 ANQGSEA. There are 14 residues in the CDR3. J was trimmed by 5 bases and V by 6 bases; bases with no gene match: 10. The CDR3 nucleotides read TGCAGCGTCCCCAGGACAGGTGGGAACAATGAGCAGTTCTTC. Protein product: CSVPRTGGNNEQFF.

This clone came up a few times. The chain recombines TRBV6-1 with TRBJ2-3; 8 nucleotides align to TRBD2. Germline V CDR1 and CDR2: MNHNS, SASEGT. V lost 2 bases and J lost 14; bases outside the gene matches: 15. The CDR3 has 15 amino acids. The CDR3 loop reads CASSERISGIGYAYF. CDR3 nucleotide sequence: TGTGCCAGCAGTGAAAGGATTAGCGGGATCGGATACGCGTATTTT.

The V gene is TRBV2, the J gene TRBJ2-1; 8 bases map to TRBD2. J was trimmed by 9 bases and V by 6 bases; bases with no gene match: 10. The CDR3 contains 14 residues. The germline V gene has CDR1 SNHLY and CDR2 FYNNEI. The CDR3 DNA follows: TGTGCCAGCAGGTTGATGGCGGGAGGTAGTGAGCAGTTCTTC. Its translation: CASRLMAGGSEQFF.